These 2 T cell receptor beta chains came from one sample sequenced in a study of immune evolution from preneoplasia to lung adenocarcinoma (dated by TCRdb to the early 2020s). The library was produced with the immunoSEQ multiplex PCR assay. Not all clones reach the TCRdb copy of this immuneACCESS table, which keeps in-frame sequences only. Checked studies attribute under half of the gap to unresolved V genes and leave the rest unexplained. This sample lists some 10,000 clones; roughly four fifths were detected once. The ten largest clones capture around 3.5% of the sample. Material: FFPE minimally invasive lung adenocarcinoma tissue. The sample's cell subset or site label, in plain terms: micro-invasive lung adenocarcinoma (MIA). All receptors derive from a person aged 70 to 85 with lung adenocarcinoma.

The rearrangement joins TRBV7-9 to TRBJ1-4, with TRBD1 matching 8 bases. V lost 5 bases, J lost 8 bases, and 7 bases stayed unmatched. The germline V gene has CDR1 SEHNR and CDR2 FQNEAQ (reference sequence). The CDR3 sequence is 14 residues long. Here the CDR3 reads CASSLDRGSEKLFF. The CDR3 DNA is TGTGCCAGCAGCCTTGACAGGGGAAGCGAAAAACTGTTTTTT.

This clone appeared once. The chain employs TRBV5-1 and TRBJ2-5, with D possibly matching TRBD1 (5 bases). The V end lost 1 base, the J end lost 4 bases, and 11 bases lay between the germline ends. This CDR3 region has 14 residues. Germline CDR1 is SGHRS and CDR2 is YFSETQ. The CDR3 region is CASSLSGQTETQYF. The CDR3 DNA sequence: TGCGCCAGCAGCTTGTCAGGGCAGACAGAGACCCAGTACTTC.